A selection of T cell receptor beta chains follows, all from one sample in a study of technical replicates of blood from a few donors. The data were produced by immunoSEQ multiplex PCR, yet TCRdb's version contains in-frame clones alone and is incomplete. In the table there are around 30,000 clones, around 94% of which are singletons. Sequencing was performed on PBMCs. The receptor source for this set is a human donor in good health. Some clones in this sample may be carry-over from other donors' samples. Each CDR3 is given with its conserved first and last residue. Each record gives: V gene, clone size, D gene, J gene, CDR3 DNA, CDR3 protein. The D gene is left open where the match is weak. The size entry is marked missing in some rows and otherwise reads once, few, many or a size class.

TRBV4-1	-	TRBD1	TRBJ1-3	TGCGCCAGCAGCCTCAAGGCGACAGGGGTCTCTGGAAACACCATATATTTT	CASSLKATGVSGNTIYF
TRBV1	-	-	TRBJ1-4	TGCACCAGCAGGCCGACAGGAAATAATGAAAAACTGTTTTTT	CTSRPTGNNEKLFF
TRBV7-9	-	TRBD1	TRBJ2-3	TGTGCCAGCAGCGACAGGGGGCCAGATACGCAGTATTTT	CASSDRGPDTQYF
TRBV5-4	-	TRBD2	TRBJ2-4	TGTGCCAGCAGCGCACATGGGACTAGCGGGAGGCAGTTAGGCAAAAACATTCAGTACTTC	CASSAHGTSGRQLGKNIQYF
TRBV11-2	-	-	TRBJ2-7	TGTGCCAGCAGCCGGGGGTACGAGCAGTACTTC	CASSRGYEQYF
TRBV5-6	-	-	TRBJ2-2	TGTGCCAGCAGCCTGCGGTTGAACACCGGGGAGCTGTTTTTT	CASSLRLNTGELFF
TRBV4-1	-	-	TRBJ1-1	TGCGCCAGCAGCCAGGACTCTGAAGCTTTCTTT	CASSQDSEAFF
TRBV6-1	-	TRBD1	TRBJ2-3	TGTGCCAGCCTTGGGACAGTGTCAGCAGATACGCAGTATTTT	CASLGTVSADTQYF
TRBV12-5	-	TRBD1	TRBJ1-2	TGTGCTAGTGGTCCAGTCACACAGGGGGAGCGGCCCGACATCTATGGCTACACCTTC	CASGPVTQGERPDIYGYTF
TRBV4-3	-	-	TRBJ2-7	TGCGCCAGCAGCCAAGTCTTCGGGAACTACGAGCAGTACTTC	CASSQVFGNYEQYF
TRBV10-1	-	-	TRBJ1-4	TGCGCCAGCAACAGAGGGCCCGGTAATGAAAAACTGTTTTTT	CASNRGPGNEKLFF
TRBV25-1	-	TRBD1	TRBJ2-2	TGTGCCAGCAGTGGGGACAGGAACACCGGGGAGCTGTTTTTT	CASSGDRNTGELFF
TRBV2	-	-	TRBJ2-7	TGTGCCAGCAGCCGAGACTCGTCGGCCTACGAGCAGTACTTC	CASSRDSSAYEQYF
TRBV6-4	-	-	TRBJ2-2	TGTGCCAGCAGTGAACAGGGATCAAACACCGGGGAGCTGTTTTTT	CASSEQGSNTGELFF
TRBV7-2	-	TRBD2	TRBJ2-3	TGTGCCAGCAGCGGAGCGGGGGGGCCATATACGCAGTATTTT	CASSGAGGPYTQYF
TRBV28	once	-	TRBJ2-3	TGTGCCAGCAGTCTAGGCCTGGGAGGCTATAGCACAGATACGCAGTATTTT	CASSLGLGGYSTDTQYF
TRBV29-1	-	TRBD1	TRBJ2-5	TGCAGCGGCCAGGACAGGGGCGGGACCCAGTACTTC	CSGQDRGGTQYF
TRBV11-2	-	-	TRBJ2-3	TGTGCCAGCAGCTTGGCAGAGGGTACGCAGTATTTT	CASSLAEGTQYF
TRBV9	-	TRBD2	TRBJ2-1	TGTGCCAGCAGCGTTTCTAGCGGGAGGCGCGAGCAGTTCTTC	CASSVSSGRREQFF
TRBV30	-	TRBD1	TRBJ1-5	TGTGCCTGGAGTGTAACAGGGGGATTTGGTCAGCCCCAGCATTTT	CAWSVTGGFGQPQHF
TRBV7-3	-	-	TRBJ2-2	TGTGCCAGCAGCTTAGGTGGAGCCCCCACGGGCGGGGAGCTGTTTTTT	CASSLGGAPTGGELFF
TRBV30	-	TRBD1	TRBJ1-2	TGTGCCTGGAGATCGGGACAGGGGACCAACTATGGCTACACCTTC	CAWRSGQGTNYGYTF
TRBV5-1	-	-	TRBJ2-1	TGCGCCAGCAGCCTAGGGACACAAGGCCTTAGAAATGAGCAGTTCTTC	CASSLGTQGLRNEQFF
TRBV7-9	once	-	TRBJ2-1	TGTGCCAGCAGCTCCTTTCCGTTCTTC	CASSSFPFF
TRBV7-2	-	-	TRBJ1-2	TGTGCCAGCAGCTTAGATAGGGGCAGACAGAACTATGGCTACACCTTC	CASSLDRGRQNYGYTF
TRBV5-1	-	-	TRBJ2-7	TGCGCCAGCAGCTTGGCAGGGACTGGGGACTACGAGCAGTACTTC	CASSLAGTGDYEQYF
TRBV29-1	-	-	TRBJ1-2	TGCAGCGTTGATCCCGGGACAACTAATGGCTACACCTTC	CSVDPGTTNGYTF
TRBV6-1	-	TRBD1	TRBJ2-7	TGTGCCAGCAGTGCTTGGGACAGAACCTACGAGCAGTACTTC	CASSAWDRTYEQYF
TRBV27	-	-	TRBJ2-7	TGTGCCAGCAGTTTATTGGCAGGTACCTACGAGCAGTACTTC	CASSLLAGTYEQYF
TRBV28	-	TRBD2	TRBJ2-1	TGTGCCTGGGGGGGAGCAGGAGACAATGAGCAGTTCTTC	CAWGGAGDNEQFF
TRBV7-3	-	TRBD1	TRBJ1-4	TGTGCCAGCAGCTCAGGGACAGGGGGCTTTGAAAAACTGTTTTTT	CASSSGTGGFEKLFF
TRBV7-6	-	-	TRBJ2-7	TGTGCCAGCAGCCAAGCTGAGGCCTACGAGCAGTACTTC	CASSQAEAYEQYF
TRBV5-1	-	TRBD2	TRBJ2-3	TGCGCCAGCAGCTTGGCTTTGTCTAGCGGGGGCCGTAGCACAGATACGCAGTATTTT	CASSLALSSGGRSTDTQYF
TRBV5-6	-	-	TRBJ2-5	TGTGCCAGCAGCTCTCTACAGGGTACCCCAAAGGAGACCCAGTACTTC	CASSSLQGTPKETQYF
TRBV4-2	-	-	TRBJ1-1	TGTGCCAGCAGCCAAGGAGGGCAAGACATGAACACTGAAGCTTTCTTT	CASSQGGQDMNTEAFF
TRBV27	-	TRBD1	TRBJ2-6	TGTGCCAGCAGACTAGGGACAGTCCCTTCTGGGGCCAACGTCCTGACTTTC	CASRLGTVPSGANVLTF
TRBV25-1	once	-	TRBJ1-1	TGTGCCAGCAGGGGGAATGTGGGACTCATTCGCCCTGAAGCTTTCTTT	CASRGNVGLIRPEAFF
TRBV29-1	-	-	TRBJ2-7	TGCAGCGTTGAAGAATCGGGGTTCCCATCCGAGCAGTACTTC	CSVEESGFPSEQYF
TRBV5-5	-	TRBD1	TRBJ1-2	TGTGCCAGCAGCTTGGGACAGACAGGGAACTATGGCTACACCTTC	CASSLGQTGNYGYTF
TRBV7-9	-	TRBD1	TRBJ1-2	TGTGCCAGCAGCTTTGGGACAGGGAAGCATGACGATGGCTACACCTTC	CASSFGTGKHDDGYTF
TRBV7-9	-	-	TRBJ1-5	TGTGCCAGCAGCTCCTCTTCAGATCAGCCCCAGCATTTT	CASSSSSDQPQHF
TRBV7-9	-	TRBD1	TRBJ1-2	TGTGCCAGCAGCTTATCGACAGGGACAGGCTACACCTTC	CASSLSTGTGYTF
TRBV5-1	once	TRBD2	TRBJ2-2	TGCGCCAGCAGCACGGGACTAGCGGGGGTCGGCGGGGAGCTGTTTTTT	CASSTGLAGVGGELFF
TRBV18	-	-	TRBJ1-6	TGTGCCAGCTCACCAAAGCCAGGGCCGTTT	CASSPKPGPF
TRBV2	-	TRBD2	TRBJ2-7	TGTGCCATCACCCAGACTAGCGTTAGCTCCTACGAGCAGTACTTC	CAITQTSVSSYEQYF
TRBV10-3	-	TRBD2	TRBJ2-1	TGTGCCATCAGTGACCGGCGGGAGGTCGCCTACAATGAGCAGTTCTTC	CAISDRREVAYNEQFF
TRBV6-5	-	TRBD2	TRBJ2-7	TGTGCCAGCAGTTACGAAGGACTAGCGGGAGGCGAGCAGTACTTC	CASSYEGLAGGEQYF
TRBV9	-	-	TRBJ1-5	TGTGCCAGCAGCGTATCGGGGATTCAGCCCCAGCATTTT	CASSVSGIQPQHF
TRBV6-1	-	-	TRBJ2-7	TGTGCCAGCAGTCCGAAGTGGGAGAAGACCTACGAGCAGTACTTC	CASSPKWEKTYEQYF
TRBV4-3	once	-	TRBJ1-1	TGCGCCAGCAGCCAAGAGACGGGGAACACTGAAGCTTTCTTT	CASSQETGNTEAFF
TRBV9	once	-	TRBJ2-7	TGTGCCAGCAGCGTAGATAACGGAGACTACGAGCAGTACTTC	CASSVDNGDYEQYF
TRBV6-4	-	-	TRBJ2-6	TGTGCCAGCAGTGACGGGGGGTCTGGGGCCAACGTCCTGACTTTC	CASSDGGSGANVLTF
TRBV27	-	-	TRBJ2-2	TGTGCCAGCAGACATATAACCGGGGAGCTGTTTTTT	CASRHITGELFF
TRBV29-1	once	-	TRBJ1-1	TGCAGCGCCCGAATAAATATAGCGAACACTGAAGCTTTCTTT	CSARINIANTEAFF
TRBV5-6	-	TRBD1	TRBJ1-6	TGTGCCAGCAGCTTGGCCGGGACAGGGTTATACTTT	CASSLAGTGLYF
TRBV30	-	-	TRBJ2-6	TGTGCCTGGAGTGGCGGACACTGGAGCTCTGGGGCCAACGTCCTGACTTTC	CAWSGGHWSSGANVLTF